The clone carrying this T cell receptor (beta chain) was seen only once. Data came from immunoSEQ multiplex PCR; TCRdb stores just in-frame clones and leaves some out. The table has more than 60,000 clones, 85% seen once. This entry comes from a study of OX40 agonist ivuxolimab in advanced cancers. Germline loops: CDR1 SNHLY, CDR2 FYNNEI. The V end lost 6 bases, the J end lost 11 bases, and 16 bases lay between the germline ends. This CDR3 is 12 amino acids long. The sequence came from an adult with an advanced solid tumor such as melanoma, head and neck, liver or kidney cancer. V is TRBV2 and J is TRBJ1-1; possible D gene TRBD1, 5 bases. This material consisted of CD4+ or CD8+ T cells sorted from blood, taken in a trial of the OX40 agonist ivuxolimab. The CDR3 DNA sequence: TGTGCCAGCAGCGGGGACGGAGGTTTGGCTTTCTTT. This codes for CASSGDGGLAFF. Supplemented by reference TRBV2 and TRBJ1-1, the full variable domain reads EPEVTQTPSHQVTQMGQEVILRCVPISNHLYFYWYRQILGQKVEFLVSFYNNEISEKSEIFDDQFSVERPDGSNFTLKIRSTKLEDSAMYFCASSGDGGLAFFGQGTRLTVV.